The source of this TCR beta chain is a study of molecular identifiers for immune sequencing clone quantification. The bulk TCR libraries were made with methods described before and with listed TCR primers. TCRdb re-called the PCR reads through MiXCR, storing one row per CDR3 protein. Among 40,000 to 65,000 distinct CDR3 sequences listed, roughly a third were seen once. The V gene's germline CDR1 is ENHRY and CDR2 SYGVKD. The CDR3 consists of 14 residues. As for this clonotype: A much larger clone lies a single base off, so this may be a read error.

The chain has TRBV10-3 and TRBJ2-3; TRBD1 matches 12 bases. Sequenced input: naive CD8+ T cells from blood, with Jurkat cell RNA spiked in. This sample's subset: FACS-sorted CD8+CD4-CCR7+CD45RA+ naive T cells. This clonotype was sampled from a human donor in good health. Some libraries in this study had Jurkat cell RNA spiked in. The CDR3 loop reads CAITGTGGPDSQYF. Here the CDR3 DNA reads TGTGCCATCACCGGGACAGGGGGCCCAGATTCGCAGTATTTT.